The T cell receptor beta chain under discussion was sequenced for a study of blood T cells in healthy people across ages. At the level of the study: For every two T cells, template switching captured about one barcoded beta molecule.

CDR1 is SGHRS, CDR2 YFSETQ, per germline. Trimming pared 0 bases from V and 3 bases from J, leaving 18 bases between. The CDR3 is made up of 18 amino acids. Together with a sample-barcoded 5' primer, a J-beta primer mix was included in a second PCR lasting about 7 to 11 cycles. Via MiXCR, TCRdb re-called the 5' RACE reads, giving one row per CDR3 protein. The table records around 800,000 distinct CDR3 sequences, around 24% of them present only once. This clonotype was counted between two and nine times. The study drew donors from healthy Caucasian individuals in Russia aged 6 to 90. The sample was also reused in another study, on T cells of mothers and their children.

Input material: blood. This clonotype was sampled from a boy between 5 and 17 years old in good health. The chain couples TRBV5-1 to TRBJ2-2; D is possibly TRBD1 or TRBD2 (6 bases each). The chain's CDR3 is CASSLGGGQTGDTGELFF. The CDR3 nucleotides read TGCGCCAGCAGCTTGGGGGGAGGACAGACTGGCGACACCGGGGAGCTGTTTTTT.